Below, 23 T cell receptor beta chains from the same sample are listed, as sequenced in a study of control samples from healthy donors and cancer patients. Here immunoSEQ multiplex PCR was the method, and the copy in TCRdb shows in-frame clones only, minus some. The sample has 150,000 or so clones, 75% to 95% seen once. Specimen: blood. These receptors were obtained from a man aged 35 to 55 in good health.

The chain joins TRBV10-3 to TRBJ2-7, with 7 nucleotides matching TRBD2. The trim removed 4 bases at V and 3 bases at J, leaving 6 bases unmatched. Germline CDR1 is ENHRY and CDR2 is SYGVKD. The CDR3 covers 14 residues. The CDR3 nucleotides are TGTGCCATCAGTGGGCGGGGGTCCTTCTACGAGCAGTACTTC. Translated: CAISGRGSFYEQYF.

The chain has TRBV7-9 and TRBJ1-2; 9 nucleotides align to TRBD1. The germline V gene encodes CDR1 SEHNR and CDR2 FQNEAQ (reference sequence). The CDR3 runs to 15 residues. V gave up 1 base and J gave up 2 bases; unmatched junction bases: 2. CDR3 nucleotide sequence: TGTGCCAGCAGCTTAGAGACAGGGGGAAACTATGGCTACACCTTC. Encoded protein: CASSLETGGNYGYTF.

The V gene is TRBV7-3, the J gene TRBJ2-1; D possibly corresponds to TRBD2 (5 bases). This CDR3 is built from 15 residues. V lost 2 bases to trimming and J lost 5 bases, with 13 bases between them. The germline V gene has CDR1 SGHTA and CDR2 FQGTGA. The CDR3 DNA sequence: TGTGCCAGCAGCTTATACCGGTCCGGGGACAATGAGCAGTTCTTC. Encoded protein: CASSLYRSGDNEQFF.

The chain recombines TRBV11-1 with TRBJ2-1; 12 bases are a match to TRBD2. V gave up 4 bases and J gave up 5 bases; unmatched junction bases: 3. The germline CDR1 and CDR2 sequences are SGHAT and FQDESV (reference sequence). The CDR3 loop spans 15 amino acids. The CDR3 loop reads CASSSGLAGNNEQFF. As DNA, the CDR3 is TGTGCCAGCAGCTCCGGACTAGCGGGGAACAATGAGCAGTTCTTC. Full variable domain (missing parts from reference TRBV11-1 and TRBJ2-1): EAEVAQSPRYKITEKSQAVAFWCDPISGHATLYWYRQILGQGPELLVQFQDESVVDDSQLPKDRFSAERLKGVDSTLKIQPAELGDSAMYLCASSSGLAGNNEQFFGPGTRLTVL.

The rearrangement joins TRBV5-5 to TRBJ2-1; D may be TRBD2 (6 bases). The CDR3 consists of 15 residues. Trimming stripped 0 bases from V and 8 bases from J, with 15 bases between. Germline V gives CDR1 SGHKS, CDR2 YYEKEE (reference sequence). This CDR3 reads CASSLEVAVVDEQFF. The CDR3 nucleotides are TGTGCCAGCAGCTTGGAGGTAGCGGTGGTGGATGAGCAGTTCTTC.

The rearrangement links TRBV30 to TRBJ1-2; 9 bases line up with TRBD1. V dropped 0 bases and J dropped 8; count of bases not matched to a gene: 7. There are 14 residues in the CDR3. Germline V gene lookup returns CDR1 GTSNPN and CDR2 SVGIG (reference sequence). The CDR3 loop reads CAWSVSTGGAGYTF. Written as DNA, the CDR3 is TGTGCCTGGAGTGTATCGACAGGGGGTGCCGGCTACACCTTC.

The DNA for the CDR3 is TGTGCCAGCAGCTTGCCAGGGGAGACGGCAGATACGCAGTATTTT. Translated: CASSLPGETADTQYF. This sequence joins TRBV5-4 and TRBJ2-3; a possible D gene is TRBD1 (6 bases). This CDR3 comprises 15 residues. V was clipped by 1 base and J by 4 bases, with 13 bases between them. CDR1 and CDR2 from the germline V gene are SGHNT and YYREEE (reference sequence).

The rearrangement uses TRBV5-6 and TRBJ2-2; D ambiguous. Per the germline V gene, CDR1 is SGHDT and CDR2 is YYEEEE. The CDR3 is made up of 15 amino acids. With 0 bases removed from V and 5 bases from J, the gap between germline ends came to 11 bases. CDR3 protein: CASSLGPSETGELFF. The CDR3 DNA is TGTGCCAGCAGCTTGGGACCGAGTGAGACCGGGGAGCTGTTTTTT. The full variable domain, completed using reference TRBV5-6 and TRBJ2-2, is DAGVTQSPTHLIKTRGQQVTLRCSPKSGHDTVSWYQQALGQGPQFIFQYYEEEERQRGNFPDRFSGHQFPNYSSELNVNALLLGDSALYLCASSLGPSETGELFFGEGSRLTVL.

On this clone: Other DNA sequences in the sample encode the same CDR3. This chain connects TRBV5-1 to TRBJ1-1; D is possibly TRBD1 (6 bases). Trimming cost V 0 bases and J 5 bases, with 11 bases left between them. Germline V gene data show CDR1 as SGHRS and CDR2 as YFSETQ. The CDR3 length is 14 residues. CDR3 region: CASSLVRGRTEAFF. CDR3 nucleotides: TGCGCCAGCAGCTTGGTTCGGGGGCGGACTGAAGCTTTCTTT.

The genes are TRBV28 and TRBJ2-3; D ambiguous. Germline lookup yields CDR1 MDHEN and CDR2 SYDVKM. CDR3 size: 15 residues. The germline V and J ends were trimmed by 2 bases and 2 bases, with 11 bases remaining between them. The CDR3 bases are TGTGCCAGCAGTTTAAGGGCAGCTTTCACAGATACGCAGTATTTT. It translates to CASSLRAAFTDTQYF.

This clone showed up just a few times. J is TRBJ2-5 and V is TRBV5-3; 8 nucleotides line up with TRBD1. TRBV5-3 belongs to the ORF category, with a function that is uncertain. V lost 4 bases to trimming and J lost 4 bases; unmatched junction nucleotides: 6. There are 14 residues in the CDR3. The CDR3 reads CARSRDRGGETQYF. The DNA for the CDR3 is TGTGCCAGAAGCCGCGACAGGGGAGGAGAGACCCAGTACTTC.

This sequence joins TRBV28 and TRBJ2-1; D is uncertain. V lost 6 bases to trimming and J lost 8 bases, with 11 bases between them. The CDR3 sequence is 12 residues long. Germline CDR1 reads MDHEN; CDR2 reads SYDVKM. CDR3 sequence (DNA): TGTGCCAGCAGACATCTTAACCATGAGCAGTTCTTC. This codes for CASRHLNHEQFF.

The chain links TRBV6-6 to TRBJ1-5; D might be TRBD1 (5 bases). The CDR3 loop spans 13 amino acids. CDR1 and CDR2 from the germline V gene are MNHNY and SVGAGI (reference sequence). Trimming stripped 1 base from V and 9 bases from J, with 10 bases between. The CDR3 bases are TGTGCCAGCAGTTACTTGGGGCTTGGGCCCCAGCATTTT. Protein product: CASSYLGLGPQHF.

V gene TRBV2 combines with J gene TRBJ2-5; D may be TRBD2 (6 bases). The CDR3 runs 16 residues. Germline V gene data show CDR1 as SNHLY and CDR2 as FYNNEI. Trimming took 5 bases from V and 3 from J, leaving 19 bases between them. The CDR3 coding sequence is TGTGCCAGCAGTCTACGTCTCGGGGGTCTCAAAGAGACCCAGTACTTC. Amino acid sequence: CASSLRLGGLKETQYF.

The gene calls are TRBV7-9 and TRBJ1-1; 7 nucleotides align to TRBD1. V gave up 0 bases and J gave up 7 bases; unmatched junction bases: 11. The CDR3 runs 16 residues. CDR1 SEHNR and CDR2 FQNEAQ come from the germline V gene (reference sequence). The DNA of the CDR3 is TGTGCCAGCAGCTTAGCGCATAACAGGGGTGCAAGTGAAGCTTTCTTT. It specifies CASSLAHNRGASEAFF.

The chain combines TRBV3-1 (or the pseudogene TRBV3-2) with TRBJ1-1, with a weak D call TRBD1 (6 bases). The ends were cut back, 3 bases at V and 9 bases at J, with 11 bases in the middle. Germline-derived CDR1 and CDR2 are LGHDT and YNNKEL (reference sequence). The CDR3 is 12 amino acids. The CDR3 DNA is TGTGCCAGCAGCCAGACAGGTCTGAAAGCTTTCTTT. It encodes CASSQTGLKAFF.

The chain couples TRBV5-6 to TRBJ1-2, with D possibly TRBD1 on 5 matching bases. V gave up 5 bases and J gave up 6 bases, with 20 bases separating them. This CDR3 has 15 amino acids. The germline V gene encodes CDR1 SGHDT and CDR2 YYEEEE. The CDR3 bases are TGTGCCAGCAGTCCCTCCCGGAGGGGAGGACATGGCTACACCTTC. Protein sequence: CASSPSRRGGHGYTF.

The CDR3 spells CAISEGQGRNQPQHF. CDR3 bases: TGTGCCATCAGTGAGGGACAGGGGAGGAATCAGCCCCAGCATTTT. This sequence joins TRBV10-3 and TRBJ1-5; 9 nucleotides line up with TRBD1. With V trimmed by 2 bases and J by 4 bases, 3 bases remained unmatched. Germline V gene sequence: CDR1 ENHRY, CDR2 SYGVKD. This CDR3 has 15 residues.

The chain joins TRBV19 to TRBJ1-2; possibly TRBD1 for D (6 bases). The CDR3 has 17 amino acids. Germline V gene data show CDR1 as LNHDA and CDR2 as SQIVND (reference sequence). The ends were cut back, 7 bases at V and 6 bases at J, with 27 bases in the middle. This chain's CDR3 is CASTPRSGAGELDGYTF. The CDR3 coding sequence is TGTGCCAGTACCCCAAGGTCGGGCGCAGGGGAACTCGATGGCTACACCTTC.

This chain connects TRBV5-1 to TRBJ2-6; D call uncertain. V lost 0 bases and J lost 0, with 4 bases in between. CDR3 length: 15 residues. Germline CDR1 is SGHRS and CDR2 is YFSETQ. The CDR3 is CASSLVGSGANVLTF. CDR3 in DNA: TGCGCCAGCAGCTTGGTCGGCTCTGGGGCCAACGTCCTGACTTTC.

CDR3 DNA sequence: TGTGCCAGTAGTAGACGCCAGGCTAATGAAAAACTGTTTTTT. Its translation is CASSRRQANEKLFF. The V and J genes are TRBV19 and TRBJ1-4, with unresolved D. CDR3 size: 14 residues. Trimming shortened V by 4 bases and J by 3 bases, and 9 bases separated the two germline ends. Germline-derived CDR1 and CDR2 are LNHDA and SQIVND (reference sequence).

The chain carries TRBV9 and TRBJ1-2; weak D call: TRBD1 (5 bases). CDR1 SGDLS and CDR2 YYNGEE come from the germline V gene. The V end was cut by 3 bases, the J end by 0 bases, with 9 bases between. This CDR3 contains 14 residues. CDR3 protein: CASSAGGTNYGYTF. CDR3 sequence (DNA): TGTGCCAGCAGCGCGGGGGGTACTAACTATGGCTACACCTTC.

This clone has only one observation. The chain joins TRBV9 to TRBJ1-3; possible D gene TRBD1, 5 bases. The CDR3 length is 14 residues. Germline-derived CDR1 and CDR2 are SGDLS and YYNGEE. Trimming pared 3 bases from V and 9 bases from J, leaving 16 bases between. The CDR3 loop is CASSADTTRSTIYF. The CDR3 DNA follows: TGTGCCAGCAGCGCGGACACGACGCGTAGCACCATATATTTT.